These 5 T cell receptor beta chains came from one sample sequenced in a study of cytomegalovirus exposure and HLA in healthy donors. Data came from immunoSEQ multiplex PCR; TCRdb stores just in-frame clones and leaves some out. Among 260,000 or so clones listed, 88% were seen once. Sequencing was performed on PBMCs. Receptors originate from a woman aged 18-35 years in good health and CMV-seronegative.

This clone was observed once. This chain joins TRBV9 and TRBJ2-6; D call uncertain. CDR3 length equals 13 residues. The germline V and J ends were trimmed by 7 bases and 0 bases, with 5 bases remaining between them. Germline values: CDR1 SGDLS, CDR2 YYNGEE. This chain's CDR3 is CASESSGANVLTF. CDR3 nucleotides: TGTGCCAGCGAGAGCTCTGGGGCCAACGTCCTGACTTTC.

The sample holds a few counts of this clone. The chain has TRBV7-8 and TRBJ2-1; 13 nucleotides agree with TRBD2. The junction had 1 base not matched to a gene; V was cut back by 3 bases and J by 5 bases. Per germline, CDR1 SGHVS and CDR2 FQNEAQ. The CDR3 extends over 15 amino acids. CDR3 region: CASSFGTSGNNEQFF. Here the CDR3 DNA reads TGTGCCAGCAGCTTTGGGACTAGCGGGAACAATGAGCAGTTCTTC.

This clone appeared once. This chain uses TRBV25-1 with TRBJ1-1, with D unclear. The germline CDR1 and CDR2 sequences are MGHDK and SYGVNS. V was trimmed by 1 base and J by 0 bases, leaving 9 bases between them. The CDR3 is 15 residues long. The CDR3 region has the DNA TGTGCCAGCAGTGAATCAGTCCTCTTGAACACTGAAGCTTTCTTT. Translation: CASSESVLLNTEAFF.

This chain joins TRBV27 and TRBJ2-7, with 12 bases identical to TRBD2. The length of the CDR3 is 14 residues. In germline, CDR1 is MNHEY, CDR2 SMNVEV (reference sequence). Unmatched junction bases numbered 3, after V lost 7 bases and J lost 2 bases. The CDR3 region is CASKRLAGAYEQYF. Here the CDR3 DNA reads TGTGCCAGCAAAAGACTAGCGGGAGCCTACGAGCAGTACTTC.

This clone was picked up one time. This chain links TRBV7-8 with TRBJ2-2; a possible D gene is TRBD1 (6 bases). Germline CDR1 is SGHVS and CDR2 is FQNEAQ. V was cut by 5 bases and J by 4 bases, with 11 bases left in between. The CDR3 length is 14 residues. This chain's CDR3 is CASSGRTVTGELFF. The CDR3 DNA reads TGTGCCAGCAGCGGACGGACAGTCACCGGGGAGCTGTTTTTT. The variable domain in full, completed from reference TRBV7-8 and TRBJ2-2, reads GAGVSQSPRYKVAKRGQDVALRCDPISGHVSLFWYQQALGQGPEFLTYFQNEAQLDKSGLPSDRFFAERPEGSVSTLKIQRTQQEDSAVYLCASSGRTVTGELFFGEGSRLTVL.